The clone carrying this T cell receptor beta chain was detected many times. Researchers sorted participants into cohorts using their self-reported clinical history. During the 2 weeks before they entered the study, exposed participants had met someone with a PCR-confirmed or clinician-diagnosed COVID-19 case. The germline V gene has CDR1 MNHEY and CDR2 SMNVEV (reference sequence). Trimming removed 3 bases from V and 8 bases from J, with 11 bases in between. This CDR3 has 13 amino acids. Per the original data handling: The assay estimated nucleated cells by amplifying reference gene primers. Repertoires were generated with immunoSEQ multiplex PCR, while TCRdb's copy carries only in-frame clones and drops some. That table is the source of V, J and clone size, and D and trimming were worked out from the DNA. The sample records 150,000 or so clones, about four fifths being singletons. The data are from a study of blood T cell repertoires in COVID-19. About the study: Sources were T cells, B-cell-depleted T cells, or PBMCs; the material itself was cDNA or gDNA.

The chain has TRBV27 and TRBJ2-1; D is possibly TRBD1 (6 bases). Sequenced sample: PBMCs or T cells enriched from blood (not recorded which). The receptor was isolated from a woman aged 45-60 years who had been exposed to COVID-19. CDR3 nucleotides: TGTGCCAGCAGTTTCCAACAGGGCCATGAGCAGTTCTTC. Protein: CASSFQQGHEQFF.